This T cell receptor beta chain was identified in a study of shared T cell receptors in the human thymus. Germline assignment: CDR1 SGHAT and CDR2 FQNNGV. This CDR3 is 15 amino acids long. Trimming removed 4 bases at V and 4 bases at J, with 14 bases between. Profiling relied on immunoSEQ multiplex PCR, and the TCRdb table lists in-frame clones only, not all of them. The table has about 380,000 clones, 95% seen once. The specimen was thymocytes. This TCR derives from a human donor. The chain employs TRBV11-2 and TRBJ2-1; a possible D gene is TRBD2 (5 bases). For the CDR3, the DNA is TGTGCCAGCAGCTCAATCTGGACTTCTTACAATGAGCAGTTCTTC. This translates into CASSSIWTSYNEQFF. The full variable domain, in which reference TRBV11-2 and TRBJ2-1 provide the parts outside the CDR3, is EAGVAQSPRYKIIEKRQSVAFWCNPISGHATLYWYQQILGQGPKLLIQFQNNGVVDDSQLPKDRFSAERLKGVDSTLKIQPAKLEDSAVYLCASSSIWTSYNEQFFGPGTRLTVL.